These T cell receptor beta chains were read from a single sample in a study of cytomegalovirus exposure and HLA in healthy donors. Using immunoSEQ multiplex PCR, the repertoire was profiled, and TCRdb retains in-frame clones only, with some absent. The repertoire has 85,000 to 100,000 clones, around 76% of them found once; the top ten carry about 6.6%. Sequencing input: PBMCs. Source of these receptors: a man aged 35-49 years in good health and CMV-seropositive. Each CDR3 is given with its conserved first and last residue. The order of the fields is J gene, V gene, CDR3 protein.

j_call: TRBJ2-3
v_call: TRBV7-2
cdr3_aa: CASTWGGGSLADTQYF

j_call: TRBJ2-1
v_call: TRBV6-1
cdr3_aa: CASKLSSGGINEQFF

j_call: TRBJ2-5
v_call: TRBV6-5
cdr3_aa: CASRPNSGGWETQYF

j_call: TRBJ2-5
v_call: TRBV7-2
cdr3_aa: CASSVPGGGGETQYF

j_call: TRBJ2-1
v_call: TRBV9
cdr3_aa: CASSGTSGNDEQFF

j_call: TRBJ2-7
v_call: TRBV7-9
cdr3_aa: CSSSGRGGLLFEQYF

j_call: TRBJ2-5
v_call: TRBV11-2
cdr3_aa: CASSTRAELETQYF

j_call: TRBJ2-4
v_call: TRBV28
cdr3_aa: CASGLIAKNIQYF

j_call: TRBJ1-1
v_call: TRBV6-5
cdr3_aa: CASSYSSSVNTEAFF

j_call: TRBJ1-4
v_call: TRBV19
cdr3_aa: CASLNSQGSNEKLFF

j_call: TRBJ2-3
v_call: TRBV5-1
cdr3_aa: CASSFGQVGDTQYF

j_call: TRBJ2-2
v_call: TRBV5-6
cdr3_aa: CASSLMDRGPHGELFF

j_call: TRBJ2-1
v_call: TRBV10-3
cdr3_aa: CAIGRDRDNEQFF

j_call: TRBJ2-1
v_call: TRBV9
cdr3_aa: CASSVLLAGDSEQFF

j_call: TRBJ2-1
v_call: TRBV11-3
cdr3_aa: CASSDRDRGNEQFF

j_call: TRBJ2-2
v_call: TRBV11-2
cdr3_aa: CASSLLPGVYTGELFF

j_call: TRBJ2-7
v_call: TRBV7-9
cdr3_aa: CSSSTTSGGLSYEQYF

j_call: TRBJ1-2
v_call: TRBV19
cdr3_aa: CASSISFYGYTF

j_call: .
v_call: TRBV5-1
cdr3_aa: CASRGDYEQYF

j_call: TRBJ1-2
v_call: TRBV2
cdr3_aa: CASSSGQKFYGYTF

j_call: TRBJ2-7
v_call: TRBV6-5
cdr3_aa: CASSGTSFDEQYF

j_call: TRBJ1-1
v_call: TRBV6-5
cdr3_aa: CASRPDWKTEAFF

j_call: TRBJ2-7
v_call: TRBV10-2
cdr3_aa: CASSEPGQGSYEQYF

j_call: TRBJ2-5
v_call: TRBV6-6
cdr3_aa: CASSYSGEETQYF

j_call: TRBJ1-1
v_call: TRBV11-2
cdr3_aa: CASSPMTREAFF

j_call: TRBJ2-7
v_call: TRBV19
cdr3_aa: CASSKEGYAGEQYF

j_call: TRBJ2-7
v_call: TRBV6-1
cdr3_aa: CASSEAPSYEQYF

j_call: TRBJ2-1
v_call: TRBV5-4
cdr3_aa: CASSLRTSGDNEQFF

j_call: TRBJ2-7
v_call: TRBV19
cdr3_aa: CASRPGRGTYEQYF

j_call: TRBJ2-7
v_call: TRBV6-1
cdr3_aa: CASSPDTYEQYF

j_call: TRBJ2-2
v_call: TRBV30
cdr3_aa: CAWRPDRGRDGELFF

j_call: TRBJ2-1
v_call: TRBV5-6
cdr3_aa: CASSIGPPSGGYNEQFF

j_call: TRBJ2-7
v_call: TRBV9
cdr3_aa: CASSVAVAYEQYF

j_call: TRBJ2-2
v_call: TRBV14
cdr3_aa: CASSLGALNTGELFF

j_call: TRBJ2-3
v_call: TRBV15
cdr3_aa: CATSRDGLSRGGTDTQYF

j_call: TRBJ2-7
v_call: TRBV15
cdr3_aa: CATSRGGGGRSSYEQYF

j_call: TRBJ2-1
v_call: TRBV18
cdr3_aa: CASSDGTQRNTHEQFF

j_call: TRBJ2-5
v_call: TRBV7-9
cdr3_aa: CASSWTGGQETQYF

j_call: TRBJ2-2
v_call: TRBV5-1
cdr3_aa: CASSVTSRNSANTGELFF

j_call: TRBJ1-5
v_call: TRBV7-2
cdr3_aa: CASSFRLGGPNQPQHF

j_call: TRBJ1-2
v_call: TRBV6-1
cdr3_aa: CASSREDFSSYGYTF